This T cell receptor (beta chain) derives from a study of cytomegalovirus exposure and HLA in healthy donors. Across the whole study: Clustering assigned 70% to 85% of the approximately 370 genotyped donors to the Caucasian-associated ancestry cluster.

The germline CDR1 and CDR2 sequences are SEHNR and FQNEAQ (reference sequence). V dropped 1 base and J dropped 4; count of bases not matched to a gene: 9. CDR3 size: 17 residues. The PCR ran on 60 Vbeta and 13 Jbeta primers. Clones were sequenced by immunoSEQ multiplex PCR, and TCRdb holds only the in-frame ones, with some missing. In the table there are 250,000 or so clones, around 80% of which are singletons. Donors sampled were nominally healthy, though unrecorded immune exposures were likely. A remark on this clone: Antigen specificity is unknown.

Study results and caveats: Per published reports, the classifier diagnosed cytomegalovirus status with high specificity and sensitivity. About 87% or about 30% of the time was how often most TCR beta V segments were productive, according to an earlier analysis.

Sequencing was performed on PBMCs. This sequence joins TRBV7-9 and TRBJ2-7; 11 positions agree with TRBD1. This TCR came from a woman aged 55-70 years in good health and CMV-seropositive. This chain's CDR3 is CASSLGPSGTGGYEQYF. In DNA form, the CDR3 reads TGTGCCAGCAGCTTAGGTCCCTCTGGGACAGGGGGGTACGAGCAGTACTTC.